Below are 8 T cell receptor beta chains sequenced from a single sample in a study of cytomegalovirus exposure and HLA in healthy donors. Both 60 Vbeta primers and 13 Jbeta primers went into the PCR. Some clones are missing from TCRdb's copy, which holds only in-frame ones; the method was immunoSEQ multiplex PCR. The repertoire includes about 80,000 clones, about four fifths of them detected once, and about 30% sits in the top ten. What was sequenced was PBMCs. All receptors come from a man aged 45-65 years in good health and CMV-seropositive.

This chain connects TRBV6-6 to TRBJ1-1; D call uncertain. Germline assignment: CDR1 MNHNY and CDR2 SVGAGI (reference sequence). This CDR3 is 14 amino acids long. The ends were cut back, 7 bases at V and 4 bases at J, with 16 bases in the middle. The CDR3 is CASTPPWRSTEAFF. DNA of the CDR3: TGTGCCAGCACCCCGCCCTGGAGGAGCACTGAAGCTTTCTTT.

The chain employs TRBV19 and TRBJ2-1; 9 bases map to TRBD2. This CDR3 is built from 15 residues. The germline gives CDR1 LNHDA, CDR2 SQIVND (reference sequence). V trimming: 1 base; J trimming: 4 bases; junction bases outside the gene matches: 2. The CDR3 protein is CASSIGSGRYNEQFF. The CDR3 region has the DNA TGTGCCAGTAGTATAGGTAGCGGGAGATACAATGAGCAGTTCTTC.

Only a few counts were recorded for this clone. The rearrangement joins TRBV6-5 to TRBJ2-1; a weak D match, TRBD1 (6 bases). Trimming removed 6 bases at V and 6 bases at J, with 15 bases between. The CDR3 length is 14 residues. CDR1 is MNHEY, CDR2 SVGAGI, per germline. In DNA, the CDR3 is TGTGCCAGCAGCCGCCCAGGGGCGGGCAATGAGCAGTTCTTC. This encodes CASSRPGAGNEQFF.

The J gene is TRBJ2-1, the V gene TRBV29-1; 8 nucleotides line up with TRBD1. The CDR3 is 17 residues long. CDR1 and CDR2 from the germline V gene are SQVTM and ANQGSEA. V lost 2 bases, J lost 4 bases, and 13 bases stayed unmatched. CDR3 amino acids: CSVETDRAYNSYNEQFF. The CDR3 DNA is TGCAGCGTTGAAACGGACAGGGCATATAATTCTTACAATGAGCAGTTCTTC.

The chain couples TRBV2 to TRBJ2-7; TRBD1 aligns across 7 bases. Germline V gene data show CDR1 as SNHLY and CDR2 as FYNNEI. The CDR3 contains 16 residues. The V segment lost 2 bases and the J segment 7 bases; nucleotides outside the gene matches: 14. DNA for the CDR3: TGTGCCAGCAGTGAAATCGTGGGGCCAGGGGGAACTGAGCAGTACTTC. Its protein product is CASSEIVGPGGTEQYF.

A word on this clone: Its ends do not fully match the called genes, so a read error is possible. CDR3 nucleotides: TGTGCCAGCGACTCTGGGGCCAACGGCCTGACTTTC. Amino acid sequence: CASDSGANGLTF. This chain connects TRBV2 to TRBJ2-6; TRBD1 might be the D (5 bases). The CDR3 spans 12 residues. Germline CDR1 and CDR2: SNHLY and FYNNEI.

The chain joins TRBV27 to TRBJ1-1; TRBD1 agrees at 8 bases. Trimming removed 3 bases from V and 0 bases from J; junction bases left unmatched: 3. Germline V CDR1 and CDR2: MNHEY, SMNVEV (reference sequence). CDR3 length: 15 residues. CDR3: CASSLGTGLNTEAFF. Written as DNA, the CDR3 is TGTGCCAGCAGTTTGGGGACAGGCTTGAACACTGAAGCTTTCTTT.

The chain couples TRBV4-3 to TRBJ2-1; the D gene is possibly TRBD2 (6 bases). Germline V gene lookup returns CDR1 LGHNA and CDR2 YSLEER. Between the trimmed V and J ends, which lost 1 base and 0 bases, there was a span of 13 bases. The CDR3 is 17 amino acids. CDR3 sequence (DNA): TGCGCCAGCAGCCAAGGTGTGCCCGGGAGCTCCTACAATGAGCAGTTCTTC. This codes for CASSQGVPGSSYNEQFF.